The 3 T cell receptor beta chains given below trace back to one sample, sequenced in a study of lymphopenia after photon versus proton radiotherapy. Libraries were prepared by immunoSEQ multiplex PCR; TCRdb keeps only in-frame clonotypes and omits some of them. Of 23,000 or so clones in the sample, over 80% are singletons; the top ten hold approximately 19%. This material consisted of peripheral blood, taken from a patient treated with photon-based radiotherapy. All receptors derive from a man aged 45 to 65 with gastric cancer.

This chain uses TRBV5-8 with TRBJ1-1; D is possibly TRBD1 (5 bases). The V end lost 3 bases, the J end lost 10 bases, and 16 bases lay between the germline ends. The germline gives CDR1 SGHTS, CDR2 YDEGEE. The CDR3 totals 13 residues. The CDR3 is CASSYLRDRLAFF. The CDR3 DNA sequence: TGTGCCAGCAGCTACCTTAGGGACCGCTTAGCTTTCTTT.

This sequence joins TRBV11-2 and TRBJ2-3; 8 nucleotides match TRBD2. This CDR3 has 16 amino acids. Germline-derived CDR1 and CDR2 are SGHAT and FQNNGV. With 1 base clipped from V and 7 bases from J, the junction kept 10 bases outside the gene matches. CDR3 loop: CASSLAPGLDENTQYF. The CDR3 DNA reads as TGTGCCAGCAGCTTAGCACCGGGACTAGATGAGAATACGCAGTATTTT.

The CDR3 spells CASSLASRGLETQYF. Here the CDR3 DNA reads TGTGCCAGCAGCTTAGCTTCAAGGGGTTTAGAGACCCAGTACTTC. The J gene is TRBJ2-5, the V gene TRBV11-2; weak D call: TRBD1 (5 bases). The CDR3 has 15 residues. Trimming took 1 base from V and 4 from J, leaving 13 bases between them. CDR1 SGHAT and CDR2 FQNNGV come from the germline V gene. The entire variable domain, with the rest obtained from reference TRBV11-2 and TRBJ2-5, is as follows: EAGVAQSPRYKIIEKRQSVAFWCNPISGHATLYWYQQILGQGPKLLIQFQNNGVVDDSQLPKDRFSAERLKGVDSTLKIQPAKLEDSAVYLCASSLASRGLETQYFGPGTRLLVL.